This TCR beta chain was observed in a study of blood T cell repertoires in COVID-19. Turning to the study itself: Acute and convalescent COVID-19 samples came from the United States, Italy and Spain. From T cells, B-cell-depleted T cells, or PBMCs came the material, which was cDNA or gDNA.

The Seattle site enrolled patients during active infection and followed them longitudinally. Source study methods: Amplification with reference gene primers provided the estimates of nucleated cell counts. This table comes from immunoSEQ multiplex PCR, and its TCRdb copy is limited to in-frame clones, with some not included. That table gives V, J and clone size, and the DNA gave D and trimming. The sample has roughly 50,000 clones, around 86% seen once; the top ten hold 2.6%. Trimming shortened V by 3 bases and J by 6 bases, and 11 bases separated the two germline ends. There are 13 residues in the CDR3. Germline V gives CDR1 ENHRY, CDR2 SYGVKD.

The specimen was peripheral blood. The source is an elderly woman with COVID-19, enrolled during active disease. The J gene is TRBJ1-2, the V gene TRBV10-3; D is uncertain. Written as DNA, the CDR3 is TGTGCCATCAGTGATGAGGGCTTGGATGGCTACACCTTC. This codes for CAISDEGLDGYTF.